This TCR beta chain comes out of a study of OX40 agonist ivuxolimab in advanced cancers. V was pared by 6 bases and J by 5 bases, with 9 bases of the junction left unmatched. Germline CDR1 is SEHNR and CDR2 is FQNEAQ (reference sequence). This CDR3 is built from 14 residues. Assay used: immunoSEQ multiplex PCR; TCRdb lists only in-frame clones, some missing. The table records about 74,000 clones, 80% to 95% of them present only once. The TCR originated in an adult with an advanced solid tumor such as melanoma, head and neck, liver or kidney cancer. V is TRBV7-9 and J is TRBJ2-5, with 7 nucleotides matching TRBD1. The material sequenced was CD4+ or CD8+ T cells sorted from blood, taken in a trial of the OX40 agonist ivuxolimab. CDR3 loop: CASREDREYETQYF. DNA for the CDR3: TGTGCCAGCAGAGAAGACAGGGAGTACGAGACCCAGTACTTC.